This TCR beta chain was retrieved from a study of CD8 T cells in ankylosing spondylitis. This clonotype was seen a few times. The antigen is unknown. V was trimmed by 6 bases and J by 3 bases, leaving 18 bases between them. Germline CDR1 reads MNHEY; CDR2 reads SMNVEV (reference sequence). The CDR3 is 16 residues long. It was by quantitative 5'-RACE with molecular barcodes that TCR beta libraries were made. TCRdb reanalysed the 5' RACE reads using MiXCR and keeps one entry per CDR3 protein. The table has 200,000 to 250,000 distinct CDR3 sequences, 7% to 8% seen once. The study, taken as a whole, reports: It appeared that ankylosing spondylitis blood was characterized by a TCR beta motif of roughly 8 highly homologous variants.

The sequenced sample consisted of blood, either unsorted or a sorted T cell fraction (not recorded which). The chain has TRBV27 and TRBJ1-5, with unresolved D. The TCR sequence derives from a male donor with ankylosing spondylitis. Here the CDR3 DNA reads TGTGCCAGCAGGCTCGCTACAGAGGTTACCAATCAGCCCCAGCATTTT. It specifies CASRLATEVTNQPQHF.